This T cell receptor (beta chain) was sequenced in a study of identical twins. TCRdb recomputed calls from the 5' RACE reads with MiXCR, one row per CDR3 protein. The sample has roughly 490,000 distinct CDR3 sequences; more than 13% are singletons. This clonotype turned up a few times. Trimming pared 8 bases from V and 3 bases from J, leaving 11 bases between. The CDR3 extends over 13 amino acids. The germline V gene has CDR1 MNHEY and CDR2 SMNVEV (reference sequence). These data are also associated with another study on yellow fever vaccine responses in identical twins. From that report: Twins showed a vaccine T cell response that reportedly seemed partly convergent, partly personalized.

The sequencing sample was made of CD4+ T cells sorted from blood. This TCR derives from a woman between 18 and 29 years old in good health. The chain is built from TRBV27 and TRBJ2-1; D ambiguous. The CDR3 DNA reads as TGTGCCAGCCCGACTTCCGACTACAATGAGCAGTTCTTC. As protein: CASPTSDYNEQFF.